The rows below give T cell receptor beta chains drawn from one sample of a study of T cell repertoires in cytomegalovirus infection. TCRdb ran MiXCR on the reads and lists one entry per CDR3 protein. The sample carries nearly 650,000 distinct CDR3 sequences, approximately 24% recorded once. What was sequenced was CD8+ T cells from PBMCs. These TCRs come from a human donor in good health (CMV status not recorded). Some clones in this sample may be carry-over from other donors' samples. Both conserved end residues are part of each CDR3. The D gene is left open where the match is weak. Clone size is shown for a subset of rows, as once, few, many or a class of expanded clone.

d_call	v_call	clone_size	j_call	cdr3_aa	cdr3_nt
TRBD2	TRBV9	NA	TRBJ2-5	CASSAGTSGQETQYF	TGTGCCAGCAGCGCTGGGACTAGCGGCCAAGAGACCCAGTACTTC
NA	TRBV25-1	few	TRBJ2-2	CASSASPPSALQTGELFF	TGTGCCAGCAGTGCCAGCCCCCCTAGCGCGCTTCAGACCGGGGAGCTGTTTTTT
NA	TRBV6-5	NA	TRBJ1-1	CASSYTDRNTEAFF	TGTGCCAGCAGTTACACCGACAGGAACACTGAAGCTTTCTTT
TRBD1	TRBV5-6	NA	TRBJ2-7	CASSGTGTSSYEQYF	TGTGCCAGCAGCGGGACAGGGACGTCCTCCTACGAGCAGTACTTC
NA	TRBV4-1	NA	TRBJ2-1	CASSQDNRTASYNEQFF	TGCGCCAGCAGCCAAGATAACCGGACAGCCTCCTACAATGAGCAGTTCTTC
TRBD1	TRBV28	NA	TRBJ1-5	CAVGGTQPQHF	TGTGCCGTAGGGGGCACTCAGCCCCAGCATTTT
NA	TRBV7-6	NA	TRBJ2-2	CASSLNDYLANTGELFF	TGTGCCAGCAGCTTAAACGACTATCTCGCGAACACCGGGGAGCTGTTTTTT
NA	TRBV4-1	few	TRBJ2-6	CASSQLAMASGANVLTF	TGCGCCAGCAGCCAGTTGGCCATGGCCTCTGGGGCCAACGTCCTGACTTTC
NA	TRBV6-2/TRBV6-3	few	TRBJ1-5	CASTHGGPQPQHF	TGTGCCAGCACCCACGGGGGTCCTCAGCCCCAGCATTTT
TRBD2	TRBV24-1	few	TRBJ2-1	CATSDFPSGGSHNEQFF	TGTGCCACCAGTGATTTCCCTAGCGGGGGTAGCCACAATGAGCAGTTCTTC
NA	TRBV7-9	few	TRBJ1-1	CASSAPWSGGTEAFF	TGTGCCAGCAGCGCCCCGTGGAGTGGGGGGACTGAAGCTTTCTTT
TRBD1	TRBV20-1	NA	TRBJ1-1	CSPRGTETMNTEAFF	TGCAGTCCCCGGGGGACAGAAACTATGAACACTGAAGCTTTCTTT
TRBD1	TRBV27	NA	TRBJ2-6	CASSIRTGYPSSGANVLTF	TGTGCCAGCAGTATAAGGACAGGATATCCAAGCTCTGGGGCCAACGTCCTGACTTTC
NA	TRBV24-1	few	TRBJ2-1	CATSRATYNEQFF	TGTGCCACCAGTAGGGCCACCTACAATGAGCAGTTCTTC
TRBD1	TRBV28	many	TRBJ2-5	CASHSAGQGFSWGQYF	TGTGCCAGCCACTCCGCGGGACAGGGCTTCTCATGGGGCCAGTACTTC
NA	TRBV29-1	NA	TRBJ1-2	CSVPLSSQFNYGYTF	TGCAGCGTCCCCCTCTCCTCACAGTTTAACTATGGCTACACCTTC
NA	TRBV3-1	NA	TRBJ2-1	CASRGTKLPNEQFF	TGTGCCAGCAGGGGGACAAAACTCCCCAATGAGCAGTTCTTC
TRBD1	TRBV7-2	NA	TRBJ2-1	CASSLVVYGTGNNEQFF	TGTGCCAGCAGCTTAGTAGTTTATGGGACAGGCAACAATGAGCAGTTCTTC
NA	TRBV20-1	NA	TRBJ1-5	CSARDGAGDLNQPQHF	TGCAGTGCTAGAGATGGGGCAGGGGACTTAAATCAGCCCCAGCATTTT
NA	TRBV15	few	TRBJ1-5	CATSSLPRDQPQHF	TGTGCCACCAGCAGTCTCCCCCGCGATCAGCCCCAGCATTTT
NA	TRBV6-2/TRBV6-3	NA	TRBJ2-5	CASSYSMGAATQYF	TGTGCCAGCAGTTACTCGATGGGGGCGGCGACCCAGTACTTC
TRBD1	TRBV20-1	NA	TRBJ1-1	CSDKGANTEAFF	TGCAGTGATAAGGGGGCCAACACTGAAGCTTTCTTT
TRBD1	TRBV7-9	NA	TRBJ2-2	CASAGTATPGELFF	TGTGCCAGCGCCGGGACAGCTACTCCCGGGGAGCTGTTTTTT
NA	TRBV19	NA	TRBJ2-1	CASSEGSGYSYNEQFF	TGTGCCAGTTCGGAAGGTTCAGGTTACTCCTACAATGAGCAGTTCTTC
TRBD2	TRBV12-3/TRBV12-4	many	TRBJ2-5	CASSSPSSGGPGETQYF	TGTGCCAGCAGTTCTCCGTCGAGCGGGGGGCCGGGAGAGACCCAGTACTTC
NA	TRBV27	NA	TRBJ2-1	CASSLVWDLVNEQFF	TGTGCCAGCAGTTTAGTATGGGATCTGGTCAATGAGCAGTTCTTC
NA	TRBV7-2	many	TRBJ2-6	CASSSGPVVGGANVLTF	TGTGCCAGCAGCTCTGGGCCCGTAGTGGGTGGGGCCAACGTCCTGACTTTC
NA	TRBV6-6	NA	TRBJ2-3	CASSQWGRTDTQYF	TGTGCCAGCAGCCAGTGGGGCCGCACAGATACGCAGTATTTT
TRBD1	TRBV2	NA	TRBJ2-1	CASLDRVNEQFF	TGTGCCAGCCTGGACAGGGTGAATGAGCAGTTCTTC
NA	TRBV28	few	TRBJ1-6	CASSFRRYPHSPLHF	TGTGCCAGCAGTTTCCGGAGATACCCCCATTCACCCCTCCACTTT
TRBD1	TRBV7-6	NA	TRBJ2-2	CASGNPTGQGVDGELFF	TGTGCCAGCGGCAACCCTACGGGACAGGGAGTTGACGGGGAGCTGTTTTTT
NA	TRBV7-2	many	TRBJ2-1	CASSRWTLDEQFF	TGTGCCAGCAGCAGATGGACCCTTGATGAGCAGTTCTTC
TRBD2	TRBV7-9	many	TRBJ2-4	CASSRLPEGSGAGLAKNIQYF	TGTGCCAGCAGCCGTCTTCCGGAAGGGAGCGGGGCCGGTCTAGCCAAAAACATTCAGTACTTC
NA	TRBV6-5	many	TRBJ1-2	CASSYSNGLYGYTF	TGTGCCAGCAGTTACTCGAATGGGCTCTATGGCTACACCTTC
NA	TRBV5-1	many	TRBJ1-2	CASSPRGDEANYGYTF	TGCGCCAGCAGCCCGAGGGGGGACGAAGCTAACTATGGCTACACCTTC
NA	TRBV12-3/TRBV12-4	many	TRBJ1-1	CASSLARLISEAFF	TGTGCCAGCAGTTTAGCGCGACTTATATCTGAAGCTTTCTTT
NA	TRBV6-5	NA	TRBJ2-1	CASSYRDEPRDEQFF	TGTGCCAGCAGTTACCGGGACGAGCCGAGGGATGAGCAGTTCTTC
TRBD1	TRBV7-9	few	TRBJ1-2	CASSPPWDGQGNYGYTF	TGTGCCAGCAGCCCGCCATGGGATGGACAGGGCAACTATGGCTACACCTTC
NA	TRBV29-1	NA	TRBJ1-2	CSVPTRAAGYGYTF	TGCAGCGTTCCTACCAGGGCGGCGGGGTATGGCTACACCTTC
TRBD2	TRBV4-1	few	TRBJ2-2	CASSRTTSGSNTGELFF	TGCGCCAGCAGCCGTACGACTAGCGGGTCGAACACCGGGGAGCTGTTTTTT
NA	TRBV7-6	once	TRBJ1-1	CVSSLRSQLNTEAFF	TGTGTCAGCAGCTTAAGGTCTCAGTTGAACACTGAAGCTTTCTTT
TRBD2	TRBV29-1	NA	TRBJ2-3	CSVEPGGKGTDTQYF	TGCAGCGTTGAACCGGGGGGAAAAGGCACAGATACGCAGTATTTT
TRBD1	TRBV7-6	NA	TRBJ2-7	CASSTRQTGPNSYEQYF	TGTGCCAGCAGCACAAGACAGACAGGGCCAAATTCCTACGAGCAGTACTTC
TRBD2	TRBV5-5	NA	TRBJ2-3	CASSFASGGSPLDTQYF	TGTGCCAGCAGCTTCGCTAGCGGGGGCTCACCCTTGGATACGCAGTATTTT
NA	TRBV7-8	many	TRBJ2-1	CASSWTNEQFF	TGTGCCAGCAGCTGGACTAATGAGCAGTTCTTC
TRBD1	TRBV7-9	once	TRBJ1-1	CASSPPRGTGGTYEAFF	TGTGCCAGCAGCCCGCCCCGCGGGACAGGGGGCACCTATGAAGCTTTCTTT
NA	TRBV12-3/TRBV12-4	NA	TRBJ2-1	CASSHGPNEQFF	TGTGCCAGCAGCCACGGTCCGAATGAGCAGTTCTTC
TRBD1	TRBV7-6	once	TRBJ2-2	CASNPGQGSAGELFF	TGTGCCAGCAACCCTGGACAGGGCTCCGCCGGGGAGCTGTTTTTT
TRBD1	TRBV10-1	few	TRBJ1-5	CASTRQGREKRSNQPQHF	TGCGCCAGCACCAGACAGGGTCGAGAGAAAAGGAGCAATCAGCCCCAGCATTTT
NA	TRBV7-9	few	TRBJ1-1	CASSWGTAEAFF	TGTGCCAGCAGCTGGGGAACTGCAGAAGCTTTCTTT
TRBD2	TRBV7-1	NA	TRBJ2-3	CASSPGGIIDTQYF	TGTGCCAGCAGCCCCGGGGGGATCATAGATACGCAGTATTTT
NA	TRBV14	few	TRBJ2-5	CASSQVFSYQETQYF	TGTGCCAGCAGCCAAGTTTTCTCCTACCAAGAGACCCAGTACTTC